The 18 T cell receptor beta chains reported below all come from one sample, sequenced in a study of cytomegalovirus exposure and HLA in healthy donors. The PCR used 60 Vbeta and 13 Jbeta primers. Profiling relied on immunoSEQ multiplex PCR, and the TCRdb table lists in-frame clones only, not all of them. The sample lists approximately 140,000 clones, approximately 80% occurring once. Sequenced input: PBMCs. The receptors come from a male donor in good health and CMV-seronegative.

The chain uses TRBV7-2 and TRBJ1-1; 9 bases agree with TRBD1. Per germline, CDR1 SGHTA and CDR2 FQGNSA. This CDR3 has 13 amino acids. V trimming: 5 bases; J trimming: 7 bases; junction bases outside the gene matches: 5. CDR3 nucleotides: TGTGCCAGCAGCCGGGACAGGGTAAATGAAGCTTTCTTT. It is translated as CASSRDRVNEAFF.

The chain uses TRBV6-5 and TRBJ2-1; TRBD1 is a possible D gene (6 bases). The germline V and J ends were trimmed by 4 bases and 10 bases, with 14 bases remaining between them. The CDR3 consists of 13 residues. CDR1 is MNHEY, CDR2 SVGAGI, per germline. CDR3 protein: CASSFRGSGEQFF. In nucleotides, the CDR3 is TGTGCCAGCAGTTTCAGGGGATCAGGAGAGCAGTTCTTC.

CDR3 protein: CASSAGTASSFTQYF. CDR3 nucleotide sequence: TGTGCCAGCAGTGCCGGGACAGCGAGTTCTTTTACGCAGTATTTT. The chain has TRBV27 and TRBJ2-3; 7 nucleotides match TRBD1. This CDR3 is built from 15 residues. Germline lookup yields CDR1 MNHEY and CDR2 SMNVEV (reference sequence). The V segment lost 5 bases and the J segment 8 bases; nucleotides outside the gene matches: 13.

The chain couples TRBV30 to TRBJ1-2; no firm D call. The CDR3 extends over 13 amino acids. Trimming shortened V by 0 bases and J by 6 bases, and 11 bases separated the two germline ends. Germline CDR1 reads GTSNPN; CDR2 reads SVGIG (reference sequence). CDR3 sequence: CAWSVGAVDGYTF. DNA for the CDR3: TGTGCCTGGAGTGTGGGAGCCGTAGATGGCTACACCTTC.

This rearrangement joins TRBV5-4 to TRBJ2-7; 7 bases are a match to TRBD1. Germline CDR1 reads SGHNT; CDR2 reads YYREEE (reference sequence). The CDR3 has 15 amino acids. Trimming cost V 1 base and J 0 bases; bases outside gene matches: 4. The CDR3: CASSLPGQSSYEQYF. The CDR3 DNA reads as TGTGCCAGCAGCTTGCCGGGACAGAGCTCCTACGAGCAGTACTTC. Looking up the rest from reference TRBV5-4 and TRBJ2-7 gives the full variable domain: ETGVTQSPTHLIKTRGQQVTLRCSSQSGHNTVSWYQQALGQGPQFIFQYYREEENGRGNFPPRFSGLQFPNYSSELNVNALELDDSALYLCASSLPGQSSYEQYFGPGTRLTVT.

This clone was detected a few times. V gene TRBV7-3 combines with J gene TRBJ2-1; no definite D call. Trimming shortened V by 4 bases and J by 5 bases, and 9 bases separated the two germline ends. This CDR3 region has 13 residues. Germline V gives CDR1 SGHTA, CDR2 FQGTGA. The CDR3: CASSSSQDNEQFF. In DNA form, the CDR3 reads TGTGCCAGCAGCTCCAGTCAGGACAATGAGCAGTTCTTC.

This chain links TRBV5-6 with TRBJ1-2, with TRBD1 matching over 9 bases. The CDR3 runs 16 residues. Trimming at V came to 2 bases and at J to 4 bases, leaving 9 bases not matched to a gene. Germline V gene data show CDR1 as SGHDT and CDR2 as YYEEEE. In nucleotides, the CDR3 is TGTGCCAGCAGCTTCCGGGACAGGGATCTCCTCTATGGCTACACCTTC. Its protein is CASSFRDRDLLYGYTF.

The V and J genes are TRBV10-3 and TRBJ2-5, with D possibly being TRBD1 (5 bases). The CDR3 has 13 residues. Trimming removed 2 bases from V and 3 bases from J, with 7 bases in between. Germline V gene sequence: CDR1 ENHRY, CDR2 SYGVKD. CDR3 amino acids: CAISEQGEETQYF. The CDR3, as DNA: TGTGCCATCAGTGAGCAGGGTGAAGAGACCCAGTACTTC.

This chain connects TRBV14 to TRBJ2-3, with TRBD2 matching 10 bases. Per the germline V gene, CDR1 is SGHDN and CDR2 is FVKESK. The V gene end was trimmed by 0 bases and the J gene end by 1 base; junction bases not matched to a gene: 13. This CDR3 contains 20 residues. Written as DNA, the CDR3 is TGTGCCAGCAGCCAAGAAATCTCCGGGACTAGCGCCTCTGGCACAGATACGCAGTATTTT. As protein: CASSQEISGTSASGTDTQYF.

This clone has just a few counts. The chain couples TRBV4-3 to TRBJ1-3; D ambiguous. The CDR3 runs to 15 residues. Germline assignment: CDR1 LGHNA and CDR2 YSLEER. The V and J ends lost 0 bases and 2 bases respectively, with 8 bases between them. The CDR3 DNA reads TGCGCCAGCAGCCAAGACCGTGAGGCTGGAAACACCATATATTTT. Residues: CASSQDREAGNTIYF.

This clone was counted a few times. The V gene is TRBV19, the J gene TRBJ1-5, with D possibly TRBD1 on 6 matching bases. V was shortened by 7 bases and J by 4 bases, with 23 bases between the two germline ends. This CDR3 is 17 amino acids long. In germline, CDR1 is LNHDA, CDR2 SQIVND (reference sequence). CDR3 in amino acids: CASILRGGLGGNQPQHF. CDR3 bases: TGTGCCAGTATTTTGCGTGGGGGGCTGGGGGGGAATCAGCCCCAGCATTTT.

The CDR3 region is CASSGRDGTYEQYF. The CDR3 bases are TGTGCCAGCAGCGGGAGGGACGGAACCTACGAGCAGTACTTC. This sequence joins TRBV13 and TRBJ2-7; 7 bases line up with TRBD2. The germline V gene has CDR1 PRHDT and CDR2 FYEKMQ (reference sequence). The CDR3 totals 14 residues. Germline trimming cut 5 bases from V and 2 bases from J; bases unmatched to any gene: 6. Filled out from reference TRBV13 and TRBJ2-7, the complete variable domain reads AAGVIQSPRHLIKEKRETATLKCYPIPRHDTVYWYQQGPGQDPQFLISFYEKMQSDKGSIPDRFSAQQFSDYHSELNMSSLELGDSALYFCASSGRDGTYEQYFGPGTRLTVT.

V is TRBV18 and J is TRBJ1-2; 7 nucleotides align to TRBD1. Germline V gene lookup returns CDR1 KGHSH and CDR2 LQKENI. CDR3 length: 16 residues. V lost 1 base to trimming and J lost 2 bases; unmatched junction nucleotides: 7. The CDR3 reads CASSPQTGTANYGYTF. The CDR3 DNA reads as TGTGCCAGCTCACCACAAACCGGGACAGCAAACTATGGCTACACCTTC.

This chain joins TRBV30 and TRBJ2-7, with 8 bases fitting TRBD1. Unmatched junction bases numbered 5, after V lost 2 bases and J lost 2 bases. Germline loops: CDR1 GTSNPN, CDR2 SVGIG (reference sequence). CDR3 length equals 14 residues. The CDR3 spells CAWSKTGEAYEQYF. In DNA form, the CDR3 reads TGTGCCTGGAGTAAGACAGGGGAGGCCTACGAGCAGTACTTC. Full variable domain (outside the CDR3, taken from reference TRBV30 and TRBJ2-7): SQTIHQWPATLVQPVGSPLSLECTVEGTSNPNLYWYRQAAGRGLQLLFYSVGIGQISSEVPQNLSASRPQDRQFILSSKKLLLSDSGFYLCAWSKTGEAYEQYFGPGTRLTVT.

A note on this clone: This CDR3 is missing its conserved last phenylalanine or tryptophan, likely due to a read error. The limits of the CDR3 on the DNA are not certain, so only TCRdb's listed CDR3 is given. The chain recombines TRBV11-2 with TRBJ2-7; the table's TRBD2 call for D was not verified on the DNA. The CDR3 length equals 9 residues, ends included. Germline values: CDR1 SGHAT, CDR2 FQNNGV. CDR3 amino acids: CASSSSPKC.

DNA of the CDR3: TGTGCCACCAACCCTGCGGGGGGCGGCAATCAGCCCCAGCATTTT. Its translation: CATNPAGGGNQPQHF. The chain employs TRBV28 and TRBJ1-5; TRBD1 is a possible D gene (6 bases). The CDR3 totals 15 residues. The V end lost 10 bases, the J end lost 2 bases, and 18 bases lay between the germline ends. The germline gives CDR1 MDHEN, CDR2 SYDVKM.

The CDR3 region has the DNA TGTGCCATCAGTGAACTGGACAGGGGAGGCTATGGCTACACCTTC. Its translation is CAISELDRGGYGYTF. The chain links TRBV10-3 to TRBJ1-2; 9 nucleotides align to TRBD1. CDR3 length: 15 residues. Trimming took 3 bases from V and 4 from J; bases not matched to a gene: 6. Looked up from germline, CDR1 is ENHRY and CDR2 is SYGVKD.

The rearrangement joins TRBV28 to TRBJ1-3; D is uncertain. The CDR3 consists of 14 residues. V lost 7 bases and J 0 bases, leaving 10 bases between the germline ends. Germline V lookup: CDR1 MDHEN, CDR2 SYDVKM. CDR3: CASNRPSSGNTIYF. CDR3 nucleotides: TGTGCCAGCAACAGACCCTCCTCTGGAAACACCATATATTTT.